The sample holds a few counts of the clone carrying this TCR beta chain. This specimen belongs to a study of blood T cells in healthy people across ages. The V and J ends lost 4 bases and 2 bases, in that order; junction bases with no gene match: 11. The V gene's germline CDR1 is SGHRS and CDR2 YFSETQ. The CDR3 runs to 17 residues. A second 7 to 11 cycle PCR used barcoded and J-beta primers. From the 5' RACE reads, TCRdb called clonotypes with MiXCR, one entry per CDR3 protein. The repertoire has more than 1,400,000 distinct CDR3 sequences, around 39% of them found once; the top ten carry approximately 7.9%.

This TCR was sampled from a woman younger than 30 in good health. Sequencing was performed on blood. The genes are TRBV5-1 and TRBJ2-1; TRBD1 aligns across 8 bases. CDR3 bases: TGCGCCAGCAGCCTACTGTACGGGACAGGCCCCTACAATGAGCAGTTCTTC. It yields the protein CASSLLYGTGPYNEQFF.